The 29 T cell receptor beta chains below were found in one sample sequenced in a study of T-cell reconstitution after alpha-beta-depleted transplantation in children. Unique molecular identifiers tagged the TCRbeta library. TCRdb ran MiXCR on the PCR reads and lists one entry per CDR3 protein. The profile covers roughly 340,000 distinct CDR3 sequences, with around 15% appearing a single time and roughly 40% taken by the ten largest. The sequences come from PBMCs, mostly from graft donor cells, collected 360 days after TCRalphabeta/CD19-depleted stem cell transplant. The receptors were sampled from a male patient aged 2-9 years who had a stem cell transplant for acute lymphoblastic leukemia, so the T cells may come from the graft donor.

This chain joins TRBV5-5 and TRBJ2-3; D perhaps matches TRBD2 (5 bases). The CDR3 has 16 residues. The V gene lost 5 bases and the J gene lost 4 bases, with 20 bases spanning the gap. Germline V gene sequence: CDR1 SGHKS, CDR2 YYEKEE (reference sequence). The CDR3 region is CASSAPERSGADTQYF. As DNA, the CDR3 is TGTGCCAGCAGTGCCCCCGAGCGGAGTGGGGCAGATACGCAGTATTTT.

This rearrangement joins TRBV18 to TRBJ2-7; the match to TRBD1 covers 8 bases. The CDR3 spans 15 residues. Germline V gives CDR1 KGHSH, CDR2 LQKENI. V dropped 2 bases and J dropped 6; count of bases not matched to a gene: 9. CDR3 residues: CASSPDRGPSREQYF. The CDR3 DNA reads as TGTGCCAGCTCACCAGACAGGGGCCCCTCACGCGAGCAGTACTTC.

The chain joins TRBV14 to TRBJ2-3, with D possibly matching TRBD2 (6 bases). The CDR3 extends over 16 amino acids. Trimming took off 4 bases at V and 2 bases at J, with 16 bases between the two ends. Germline CDR1 SGHDN, CDR2 FVKESK. CDR3 in DNA: TGTGCCAGCAGCCGTGCCCACTCGGGAGTCACAGATACGCAGTATTTT. Amino acids: CASSRAHSGVTDTQYF.

This clonotype was seen only a few times. The chain employs TRBV6-5 and TRBJ2-3, with D maybe TRBD2 (6 bases). The germline gives CDR1 MNHEY, CDR2 SVGAGI. V was clipped by 0 bases and J by 6 bases, with 10 bases between them. The CDR3 sequence is 14 residues long. CDR3 in amino acids: CASSYSSREDTQYF. In nucleotides, the CDR3 is TGTGCCAGCAGTTACTCTTCCCGGGAGGATACGCAGTATTTT.

This clonotype was recorded many times. J is TRBJ2-3 and V is TRBV7-2; 7 bases align to TRBD2. Germline V gene lookup returns CDR1 SGHTA and CDR2 FQGNSA. The V segment lost 5 bases and the J segment 0 bases; nucleotides outside the gene matches: 5. This CDR3 spans 15 amino acids. CDR3: CASSRRGVSTDTQYF. As DNA, the CDR3 is TGTGCCAGCAGCCGCCGGGGGGTCAGCACAGATACGCAGTATTTT. The variable domain in full, completed from reference TRBV7-2 and TRBJ2-3, reads GAGVSQSPSNKVTEKGKDVELRCDPISGHTALYWYRQSLGQGLEFLIYFQGNSAPDKSGLPSDRFSAERTGGSVSTLTIQRTQQEDSAVYLCASSRRGVSTDTQYFGPGTRLTVL.

This clonotype was observed many times. The V call is TRBV11-2, the J call TRBJ2-2; D uncertain. CDR3 size: 13 residues. CDR1 is SGHAT and CDR2 is FQNNGV in the germline V gene. V lost 0 bases, J lost 5 bases, and 4 bases lay in between. CDR3 in amino acids: CASSLDPTGELFF. CDR3 in DNA: TGTGCCAGCAGCTTAGACCCTACCGGGGAGCTGTTTTTT.

The gene calls are TRBV4-2 and TRBJ2-2; D may be TRBD1 (5 bases). Germline CDR1 reads LGHNA; CDR2 reads YNFKEQ. There are 19 residues in the CDR3. V lost 0 bases, J lost 0 bases, and 17 bases lay in between. CDR3 protein: CASSQDPLLLGANTGELFF. As DNA, the CDR3 is TGTGCCAGCAGCCAAGATCCCCTTCTCCTAGGGGCGAACACCGGGGAGCTGTTTTTT.

There are many counts of this clonotype. V and J are TRBV5-1 and TRBJ2-2; the D gene is possibly TRBD1 (5 bases). Per the germline V gene, CDR1 is SGHRS and CDR2 is YFSETQ. Between the trimmed V and J ends, which lost 1 base and 3 bases, there was a span of 10 bases. This CDR3 is built from 15 residues. CDR3 protein: CASSLWGGDTGELFF. The CDR3 DNA follows: TGCGCCAGCAGCTTGTGGGGCGGTGACACCGGGGAGCTGTTTTTT.

This chain connects TRBV20-1 to TRBJ2-5; D is undetermined. The CDR3 is made up of 13 amino acids. Germline CDR1 reads DFQATT; CDR2 reads SNEGSKA (reference sequence). Trimming pared 3 bases from V and 1 base from J, leaving 9 bases between. CDR3 nucleotide sequence: TGCAGTGCTAGGTATCTGGCCCAAGAGACCCAGTACTTC. Protein sequence: CSARYLAQETQYF.

V and J are TRBV14 and TRBJ2-3; D is ambiguous. Per germline, CDR1 SGHDN and CDR2 FVKESK. V lost 4 bases and J 3 bases, leaving 26 bases between the germline ends. CDR3 length equals 19 residues. Written as DNA, the CDR3 is TGTGCCAGCAGCCTTTCTGGAGTCCTGCAACCCCCAGCTACAGATACGCAGTATTTT. Encoded protein: CASSLSGVLQPPATDTQYF.

At least ten counts were recorded for this clonotype. The chain carries TRBV5-1 and TRBJ1-1, with TRBD1 matching 7 bases. The CDR3 has 14 amino acids. Germline trimming cut 3 bases from V and 1 base from J; bases unmatched to any gene: 3. Germline CDR1 and CDR2: SGHRS and YFSETQ. The CDR3 DNA reads TGCGCCAGCAGCTGGGGGACAGCGAACACTGAAGCTTTCTTT. Translating it yields CASSWGTANTEAFF.

The V gene is TRBV5-1, the J gene TRBJ2-2, with D perhaps TRBD1 (6 bases). The CDR3 extends over 16 amino acids. The V gene lost 0 bases and the J gene lost 6 bases, with 15 bases spanning the gap. Germline values: CDR1 SGHRS, CDR2 YFSETQ. CDR3 sequence: CASSLGQTGFPGELFF. CDR3 DNA sequence: TGCGCCAGCAGCTTGGGCCAAACAGGGTTCCCCGGGGAGCTGTTTTTT.

This rearrangement joins TRBV20-1 to TRBJ1-5; 7 bases fit TRBD1. Germline CDR1 DFQATT, CDR2 SNEGSKA (reference sequence). The CDR3 has 14 amino acids. The junction had 3 bases not matched to a gene; V was cut back by 2 bases and J by 2 bases. The CDR3 region is CSARLGQGNQPQHF. For the CDR3, the DNA is TGCAGTGCTAGACTCGGACAGGGCAATCAGCCCCAGCATTTT.

This clonotype appeared a few times. The chain is built from TRBV7-2 and TRBJ2-7, with 10 bases identical to TRBD2. CDR3 length: 15 residues. Trimming took 1 base from V and 4 from J; bases not matched to a gene: 4. Germline V lookup: CDR1 SGHTA, CDR2 FQGNSA. CDR3 sequence reads: CASSLELAGRYEQYF. CDR3 in DNA: TGTGCCAGCAGCTTAGAACTAGCGGGAAGGTACGAGCAGTACTTC.

This chain joins TRBV6-4 and TRBJ2-7, with D unclear. From germline, CDR1 is MRHNA and CDR2 SNTAGT. This CDR3 has 12 amino acids. Between the trimmed V and J ends, which lost 8 bases and 4 bases, there was a span of 12 bases. CDR3 nucleotide sequence: TGTGCCAGCCATAAGCACCTTTACGAGCAGTACTTC. Its protein product is CASHKHLYEQYF.

This clonotype was recorded many times. The chain has TRBV20-1 and TRBJ2-2; 12 bases match TRBD2. The CDR3 is 14 residues long. Per germline, CDR1 DFQATT and CDR2 SNEGSKA (reference sequence). The V and J ends lost 6 bases and 5 bases, in that order; junction bases with no gene match: 4. The CDR3 bases are TGCAGTGCCCCCGGACTAGCGGGAACCGGGGAGCTGTTTTTT. Residues: CSAPGLAGTGELFF.

The sample holds a few counts of this clonotype. The chain is built from TRBV5-1 and TRBJ2-1; TRBD2 might be the D (5 bases). The CDR3 runs to 14 residues. Germline assignment: CDR1 SGHRS and CDR2 YFSETQ. V lost 6 bases to trimming and J lost 6 bases, with 16 bases between them. CDR3 DNA sequence: TGCGCCAGCACCCTGGTCGGGGTTAGCAATGAGCAGTTCTTC. Encoded protein: CASTLVGVSNEQFF.

The chain is built from TRBV29-1 and TRBJ2-5; 7 nucleotides match TRBD2. Per germline, CDR1 SQVTM and CDR2 ANQGSEA. The CDR3 is made up of 13 amino acids. Trimming took 6 bases from V and 1 from J; bases not matched to a gene: 5. This chain's CDR3 is CSVSGLLQETQYF. The CDR3 region has the DNA TGCAGCGTATCGGGACTACTCCAAGAGACCCAGTACTTC.

This clonotype was found a few times. This chain joins TRBV5-1 and TRBJ2-2; D ambiguous. Germline CDR1 and CDR2: SGHRS and YFSETQ. V was cut by 5 bases and J by 6 bases, with 17 bases left in between. The CDR3 is 15 amino acids. The chain's CDR3 is CASRTLPSGAGELFF. In nucleotides, the CDR3 is TGCGCCAGCAGGACGTTACCTTCAGGTGCCGGGGAGCTGTTTTTT.

CDR3 bases: TGCAGTGCTAGAGACAGGGGGCCCATGGTCAAAAACATTCAGTACTTC. Its protein is CSARDRGPMVKNIQYF. This chain connects TRBV20-1 to TRBJ2-4; 8 nucleotides agree with TRBD1. J was trimmed by 3 bases and V by 0 bases; bases with no gene match: 7. Germline V CDR1 and CDR2: DFQATT, SNEGSKA (reference sequence). The CDR3 is 16 amino acids.

This clonotype was found a few times. The junction and the germline gene differ at one end; a read error may be behind it. The chain carries TRBV6-1 and TRBJ1-4; TRBD1 matches at 10 bases. The germline CDR1 and CDR2 sequences are MNHNS and SASEGT. CDR3 length: 11 amino acids. The CDR3 DNA follows: TGTGCCAGCAGTGGGGACAGGGGAATTAAATTT. Residues: CASSGDRGIKF.

This clonotype came up a few times. This chain links TRBV20-1 with TRBJ2-1, with TRBD2 matching 13 bases. Unmatched junction bases numbered 8, after V lost 3 bases and J lost 0 bases. From germline, CDR1 is DFQATT and CDR2 SNEGSKA (reference sequence). The CDR3 length is 18 residues. Here the CDR3 DNA reads TGCAGTGCTAGGCAGGGCCGGACTAGCGGGAGCTCCTACAATGAGCAGTTCTTC. It specifies CSARQGRTSGSSYNEQFF.

This clonotype was seen ten or more times. The V gene is TRBV27, the J gene TRBJ2-2; D is ambiguous. Germline lookup yields CDR1 MNHEY and CDR2 SMNVEV (reference sequence). V was trimmed by 4 bases and J by 4 bases, leaving 16 bases between them. The CDR3 sequence is 16 residues long. The CDR3 region has the DNA TGTGCCAGCAGTTCCTATCATCATCCTCTCACCGGGGAGCTGTTTTTT. It translates to CASSSYHHPLTGELFF.

This clonotype has only a few counts. This chain joins TRBV18 and TRBJ1-1; 7 nucleotides line up with TRBD1. The CDR3 is 16 amino acids. CDR1 and CDR2 from the germline V gene are KGHSH and LQKENI. V dropped 0 bases and J dropped 0; count of bases not matched to a gene: 4. DNA for the CDR3: TGTGCCAGCTCACCACCGGAACAGGGGTTGAACACTGAAGCTTTCTTT. This translates into CASSPPEQGLNTEAFF.

The chain combines TRBV4-1 with TRBJ1-1, with D maybe TRBD1 (6 bases). CDR1 is MGHRA and CDR2 is YSYEKL in the germline V gene. V lost 0 bases and J 10 bases, leaving 9 bases between the germline ends. This CDR3 region has 12 residues. CDR3 DNA: TGCGCCAGCAGCCAAGATGGCAGGGGAGCTTTCTTT. Translated, it gives CASSQDGRGAFF.

The chain has TRBV19 and TRBJ2-3; a weak D match, TRBD2 (6 bases). Deletions cut 6 bases from V and 0 bases from J, with 13 bases between. Per germline, CDR1 LNHDA and CDR2 SQIVND (reference sequence). The CDR3 is made up of 15 amino acids. DNA of the CDR3: TGTGCCAGTAGCCGGGGACTCGATAGCACAGATACGCAGTATTTT. Protein sequence: CASSRGLDSTDTQYF.

J is TRBJ2-7 and V is TRBV4-3, with D possibly TRBD1 on 5 matching bases. The CDR3 is made up of 15 amino acids. The V end lost 1 base, the J end lost 0 bases, and 10 bases lay between the germline ends. Germline lookup yields CDR1 LGHNA and CDR2 YSLEER. The CDR3 DNA sequence: TGCGCCAGCAGCCAAGGGACAACCTCCTCCTACGAGCAGTACTTC. Its translation is CASSQGTTSSYEQYF.

This clonotype was picked up many times. The chain links TRBV7-6 to TRBJ2-4, with 12 bases lining up with TRBD1. The CDR3 has 17 amino acids. After removal of 1 base from V and 9 bases from J, the junction contained 10 bases not matched to a gene. Germline assignment: CDR1 SGHVS and CDR2 FNYEAQ. The DNA for the CDR3 is TGTGCCAGCAGCTTAGAAGGCGGGACAGGGGGCGCCGGCATTCAGTACTTC. It codes for CASSLEGGTGGAGIQYF.

This clonotype turned up a few times. This chain connects TRBV5-1 to TRBJ2-7, with unresolved D. The germline V gene encodes CDR1 SGHRS and CDR2 YFSETQ. V lost 2 bases to trimming and J lost 2 bases, with 14 bases between them. This CDR3 has 15 residues. This CDR3 reads CASSFKGGYPYEQYF. CDR3 nucleotides: TGCGCCAGCAGCTTCAAAGGCGGATACCCCTACGAGCAGTACTTC. Combining the CDR3 with reference TRBV5-1 and TRBJ2-7 gives the whole variable domain KAGVTQTPRYLIKTRGQQVTLSCSPISGHRSVSWYQQTPGQGLQFLFEYFSETQRNKGNFPGRFSGRQFSNSRSEMNVSTLELGDSALYLCASSFKGGYPYEQYFGPGTRLTVT.